The sequence of this T cell receptor (beta chain) was determined in a study of blood T cell repertoires in COVID-19. Study-wide context: There were acute and convalescent COVID-19 samples, and they came from the United States, Italy and Spain. The analysed material was cDNA or gDNA that came from T cells, B-cell-depleted T cells, or PBMCs.

Under the authors' procedure: Amplification of reference gene primers was used by the study to estimate nucleated cell counts. Sequencing used immunoSEQ multiplex PCR; TCRdb keeps in-frame clones, though not all of them. That table supplies the V and J calls and clone size; D and trimming were determined from the DNA. The sample has 300,000 or so clones, 70% to 90% seen once. This CDR3 spans 13 amino acids. Trimming left V 6 bases short and J 2 bases short, with 7 bases between. This clone was seen a single time. The chain employs TRBV12-3 or TRBV12-4 and TRBJ2-2; D is ambiguous. The material sequenced was peripheral blood. The source of this sequence is a man aged 18 to 29 who had recovered from COVID-19. CDR3 residues: CASRNQNTGELFF. CDR3 coding DNA: TGTGCCAGCAGAAATCAAAACACCGGGGAGCTGTTTTTT.